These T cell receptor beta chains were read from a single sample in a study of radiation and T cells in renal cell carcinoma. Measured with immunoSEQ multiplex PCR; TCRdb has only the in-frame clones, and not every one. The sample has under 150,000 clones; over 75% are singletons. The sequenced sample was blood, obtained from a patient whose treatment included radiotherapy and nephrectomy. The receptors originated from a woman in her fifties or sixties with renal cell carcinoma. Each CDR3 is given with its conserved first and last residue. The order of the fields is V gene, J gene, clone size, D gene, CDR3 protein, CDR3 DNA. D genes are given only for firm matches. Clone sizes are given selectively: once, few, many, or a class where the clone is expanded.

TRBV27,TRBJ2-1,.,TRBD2,CASRPGGLAGGRGRRSYNEQFF,TGTGCCAGCAGGCCAGGGGGACTAGCGGGAGGTAGAGGGAGGAGGTCCTACAATGAGCAGTTCTTC
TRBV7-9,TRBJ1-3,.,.,CASSLSARNTIYF,TGTGCCAGCAGCTTAAGCGCCCGGAACACCATATATTTT
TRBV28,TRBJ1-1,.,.,CASKTVNTEAFF,TGTGCCAGCAAGACGGTGAACACTGAAGCTTTCTTT
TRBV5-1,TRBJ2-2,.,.,CASSQDGGPRAGELFF,TGCGCCAGCAGCCAGGACGGGGGGCCGAGAGCGGGGGAGCTGTTTTTT
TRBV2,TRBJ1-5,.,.,CASSWAGPQPQHF,TGTGCCAGCAGTTGGGCAGGGCCTCAGCCCCAGCATTTT
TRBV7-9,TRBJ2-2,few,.,CASSLALGAGELFF,TGTGCCAGCAGCTTGGCATTGGGGGCCGGGGAGCTGTTTTTT
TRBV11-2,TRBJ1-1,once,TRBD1,CASSLVGGGGTEAFF,TGTGCCAGCAGCTTAGTCGGAGGGGGCGGAACTGAAGCTTTCTTT
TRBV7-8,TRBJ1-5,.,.,CASSLAGRQLYQPQHF,TGTGCCAGCAGCTTAGCGGGCCGACAGCTCTATCAGCCCCAGCATTTT
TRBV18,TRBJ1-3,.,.,CASSTLQVAPGNTIYF,TGTGCCAGCTCGACCCTACAGGTCGCCCCTGGAAACACCATATATTTT
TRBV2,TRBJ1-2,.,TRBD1,CASSAGTGDGYTF,TGTGCCAGCAGCGCCGGGACAGGGGATGGCTACACCTTC
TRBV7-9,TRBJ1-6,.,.,CASSFFSSPLHF,TGTGCCAGCAGCTTCTTTAGTTCACCCCTCCACTTT
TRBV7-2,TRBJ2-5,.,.,CASSLARTAQETQYF,TGTGCCAGCAGCTTAGCGAGGACAGCGCAAGAGACCCAGTACTTC
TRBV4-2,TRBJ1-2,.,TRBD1,CASSQDAPTTGVSNYGYTF,TGTGCCAGCAGCCAAGATGCCCCAACGACAGGGGTCAGTAACTATGGCTACACCTTC
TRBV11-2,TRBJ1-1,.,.,CASSLAGASMNTEAFF,TGTGCCAGCAGCTTAGCAGGGGCCAGCATGAACACTGAAGCTTTCTTT
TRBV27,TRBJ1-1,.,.,CASSFPGVPNTEAFF,TGTGCCAGCAGTTTTCCGGGGGTCCCGAACACTGAAGCTTTCTTT
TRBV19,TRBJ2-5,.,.,CASSMAAYPTETQYF,TGTGCCAGTAGTATGGCCGCGTACCCCACGGAGACCCAGTACTTC
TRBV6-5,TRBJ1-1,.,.,CASRRQLNTEAFF,TGTGCCAGCAGACGACAGTTGAACACTGAAGCTTTCTTT
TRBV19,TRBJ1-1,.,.,CASKTGTEAFF,TGTGCCAGTAAAACGGGCACTGAAGCTTTCTTT
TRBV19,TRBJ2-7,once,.,CASSITADTYEQYF,TGTGCCAGTAGTATAACGGCTGACACCTACGAGCAGTACTTC
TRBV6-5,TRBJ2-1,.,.,CASTHWGTTSKEQFF,TGTGCCAGCACCCATTGGGGGACGACCTCCAAGGAGCAGTTCTTC
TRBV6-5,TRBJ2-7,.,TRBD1,CASSTDPGQEYEQYF,TGTGCCAGCAGTACTGACCCGGGACAGGAATACGAGCAGTACTTC
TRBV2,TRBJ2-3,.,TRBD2,CASTKRGALTDTQYF,TGTGCCAGCACAAAGCGGGGGGCCCTCACAGATACGCAGTATTTT
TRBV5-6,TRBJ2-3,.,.,CASSSLAVGADTQYF,TGTGCCAGCAGCTCGTTAGCGGTGGGGGCAGATACGCAGTATTTT
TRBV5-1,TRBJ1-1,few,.,CASSLAGGVNTEAFF,TGCGCCAGCAGCTTGGCCGGGGGAGTGAACACTGAAGCTTTCTTT
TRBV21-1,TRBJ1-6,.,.,CASSNGSQGSSYNSPLHF,TGTGCCAGCAGCAACGGTAGTCAGGGTAGCTCCTATAATTCACCCCTCCACTTT
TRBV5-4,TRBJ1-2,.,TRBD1,CASSPRDRGFDGYTF,TGTGCCAGCAGCCCCCGGGACAGGGGGTTCGATGGCTACACCTTC
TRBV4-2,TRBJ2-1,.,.,CASSQGPEPQNEQFF,TGTGCCAGCAGCCAAGGTCCTGAGCCCCAAAATGAGCAGTTCTTC
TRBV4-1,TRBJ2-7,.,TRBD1,CASSQGHSDRRTYEQYF,TGCGCCAGCAGCCAAGGCCATTCGGACAGGCGAACCTACGAGCAGTACTTC